The 24 T cell receptor beta chains reported below all come from one sample, sequenced in a study of T cells after yellow fever vaccination. TCRdb itself ran the 5' RACE reads through MiXCR, one entry per CDR3 protein. The sample includes 200,000 to 300,000 distinct CDR3 sequences, about 7% seen only once; the top ten take roughly 1%. The sample in question was CD4+ T cells sorted from PBMCs, obtained on the day of the yellow fever booster vaccination. These receptors were obtained from a man aged 25 to 40 who received the YFV17D yellow fever vaccine.

V and J are TRBV6-2 or TRBV6-3 and TRBJ2-7; possible D gene TRBD1, 6 bases. The V gene's germline CDR1 is MNHEY and CDR2 SVGEGT. CDR3 length equals 16 residues. Trimming took off 2 bases at V and 4 bases at J, with 18 bases between the two ends. The CDR3 loop reads CASSYVTGTTPYEQYF. The CDR3 DNA sequence: TGTGCCAGCAGTTACGTAACCGGGACAACCCCTTACGAGCAGTACTTC.

This clonotype has a handful of counts. The chain recombines TRBV5-1 with TRBJ2-1, with 8 bases lining up with TRBD2. CDR1 is SGHRS and CDR2 is YFSETQ in the germline V gene. V was clipped by 0 bases and J by 0 bases; unmatched bases: 11. This CDR3 has 19 residues. This CDR3 reads CASSLGPGGSVVSYNEQFF. The CDR3 bases are TGCGCCAGCAGCTTGGGGCCGGGGGGGTCTGTAGTCTCCTACAATGAGCAGTTCTTC.

This clonotype has only a few counts. The chain recombines TRBV4-3 with TRBJ1-6; the D gene is possibly TRBD1 (5 bases). Per the germline V gene, CDR1 is LGHNA and CDR2 is YSLEER. Trimming took off 2 bases at V and 11 bases at J, with 16 bases between the two ends. This CDR3 has 15 residues. CDR3 in amino acids: CASSQSRDRRPPLHF. The CDR3 DNA sequence: TGCGCCAGCAGCCAATCCCGGGACCGACGACCACCCCTCCACTTT.

This clonotype has only a few counts. The chain combines TRBV6-2 or TRBV6-3 with TRBJ2-7; D possibly matches TRBD1 or TRBD2 (5 bases each). This CDR3 comprises 13 residues. The V end lost 2 bases, the J end lost 5 bases, and 10 bases lay between the germline ends. Germline CDR1 and CDR2: MNHEY and SVGEGT. The CDR3 loop is CASSYEGTNEQYF. CDR3 DNA: TGTGCCAGCAGTTACGAGGGGACCAACGAGCAGTACTTC.

The chain carries TRBV7-9 and TRBJ2-7; D unresolved. CDR1 is SEHNR and CDR2 is FQNEAQ in the germline V gene (reference sequence). CDR3 size: 15 residues. V was pared by 5 bases and J by 2 bases, with 16 bases between. CDR3 protein: CASSETFGPTYEQYF. The CDR3 DNA is TGTGCCAGCAGCGAGACCTTCGGGCCGACCTACGAGCAGTACTTC.

This clonotype has only a few counts. The J gene is TRBJ2-1, the V gene TRBV6-2 or TRBV6-3; unclear D gene. This CDR3 has 12 amino acids. Trimming removed 3 bases at V and 13 bases at J, with 13 bases between. Per germline, CDR1 MNHEY and CDR2 SVGEGT. CDR3 sequence reads: CASSYTRVAQFF. Here the CDR3 DNA reads TGTGCCAGCAGTTATACCCGGGTCGCCCAGTTCTTC.

In its sample, this clonotype was seen a few times. J is TRBJ2-5 and V is TRBV3-1; D is ambiguous. This CDR3 is 16 amino acids long. V was cut by 2 bases and J by 2 bases, with 15 bases left in between. Germline assignment: CDR1 LGHDT and CDR2 YNNKEL (reference sequence). The CDR3 bases are TGTGCCAGCAGCCAATCTGGCAGGTCCACTCAAGAGACCCAGTACTTC. Encoded protein: CASSQSGRSTQETQYF.

This clonotype has at least ten counts. The chain recombines TRBV7-2 with TRBJ2-7; the match to TRBD1 covers 7 bases. The germline CDR1 and CDR2 sequences are SGHTA and FQGNSA. With V trimmed by 3 bases and J by 2 bases, 4 bases remained unmatched. CDR3 length equals 14 residues. CDR3 DNA: TGTGCCAGCAGCTTTAGGCAGGGGGCCTACGAGCAGTACTTC. Protein product: CASSFRQGAYEQYF.

In this sample, this clonotype turned up many times. The chain employs TRBV11-2 and TRBJ2-3, with D unclear. Germline V CDR1 and CDR2: SGHAT, FQNNGV. V dropped 5 bases and J dropped 2 bases, with 8 bases sitting between them. The CDR3 is made up of 13 amino acids. The CDR3 DNA is TGTGCCAGCAGCCCCTACTCCACAGATACGCAGTATTTT. Residues: CASSPYSTDTQYF.

A few counts support this clonotype. The V call is TRBV6-1, the J call TRBJ2-2, with D possibly called TRBD1 or TRBD2 (5 bases each). Germline assignment: CDR1 MNHNS and CDR2 SASEGT. V lost 3 bases and J 8 bases, leaving 19 bases between the germline ends. This CDR3 region has 16 residues. The CDR3 sequence is CASSDRPGPVAGELFF. Here the CDR3 DNA reads TGTGCCAGCAGTGATAGGCCAGGGCCGGTAGCGGGGGAGCTGTTTTTT.

This clonotype was detected once. This sequence joins TRBV27 and TRBJ2-5; D is ambiguous. The CDR3 spans 13 residues. Trimming took 3 bases from V and 5 from J, leaving 10 bases between them. Per the germline V gene, CDR1 is MNHEY and CDR2 is SMNVEV (reference sequence). CDR3 sequence reads: CASSLNSHETQYF. The CDR3 DNA follows: TGTGCCAGCAGTTTGAATAGCCACGAGACCCAGTACTTC.

The chain joins TRBV7-8 to TRBJ1-2, with D possibly TRBD1 on 5 matching bases. The CDR3 is made up of 14 amino acids. Trimming stripped 4 bases from V and 3 bases from J, with 12 bases between. The germline V gene has CDR1 SGHVS and CDR2 FQNEAQ. CDR3 bases: TGTGCCAGCAGCTCGGGGCGGGCGGACTATGGCTACACCTTC. This encodes CASSSGRADYGYTF.

The rearrangement uses TRBV7-2 and TRBJ1-5, with TRBD1 as a possible D gene (5 bases). The V and J ends lost 5 bases and 8 bases respectively, with 19 bases between them. Germline CDR1 SGHTA, CDR2 FQGNSA. The CDR3 has 15 residues. The CDR3 DNA reads TGTGCCAGCAGCCCCCGGACGGGGGTGGGGGAGCCCCAGCATTTT. Translating it yields CASSPRTGVGEPQHF.

This clonotype was counted ten times or more. The V gene is TRBV2, the J gene TRBJ1-2; possibly TRBD1 for D (5 bases). Germline assignment: CDR1 SNHLY and CDR2 FYNNEI. This CDR3 comprises 13 residues. V was trimmed by 11 bases and J by 7 bases, leaving 20 bases between them. The DNA for the CDR3 is TGTGCCTCGACCCAGGGATTGGGGCTTGGCTACACCTTC. Its protein product is CASTQGLGLGYTF.

This clonotype has a count of ten or more. J is TRBJ2-7 and V is TRBV7-2; D is perhaps TRBD1 or TRBD2 (5 bases each). Germline CDR1 SGHTA, CDR2 FQGNSA. V was clipped by 1 base and J by 2 bases, with 12 bases between them. The CDR3 is made up of 15 amino acids. The CDR3 reads CASSLVSGRTYEQYF. The CDR3, as DNA: TGTGCCAGCAGCTTAGTTTCGGGGCGAACCTACGAGCAGTACTTC.

At least ten counts were recorded for this clonotype. This sequence joins TRBV2 and TRBJ2-7; no clear D. There are 12 residues in the CDR3. Germline V gives CDR1 SNHLY, CDR2 FYNNEI. The V end lost 11 bases, the J end lost 4 bases, and 15 bases lay between the germline ends. CDR3 sequence: CACKGSVYEQYF. In DNA, the CDR3 is TGTGCCTGTAAAGGTTCGGTATACGAGCAGTACTTC. Together with reference TRBV2 and TRBJ2-7, the CDR3 gives the full variable domain: EPEVTQTPSHQVTQMGQEVILRCVPISNHLYFYWYRQILGQKVEFLVSFYNNEISEKSEIFDDQFSVERPDGSNFTLKIRSTKLEDSAMYFCACKGSVYEQYFGPGTRLTVT.

This clonotype was seen many times. The rearrangement links TRBV27 to TRBJ2-2, with D possibly matching TRBD2 (5 bases). This CDR3 region has 19 residues. CDR1 is MNHEY and CDR2 is SMNVEV in the germline V gene (reference sequence). V lost 5 bases and J 1 base, leaving 23 bases between the germline ends. CDR3: CASSLFSGGGGRNTGELFF. Written as DNA, the CDR3 is TGTGCCAGCAGTCTGTTCTCCGGAGGAGGCGGGCGGAACACCGGGGAGCTGTTTTTT.

This clonotype was picked up a small number of times. V and J are TRBV5-1 and TRBJ2-1; 7 bases match TRBD2. V shed 2 bases, J shed 8 bases, and the junction held 13 bases outside the gene matches. This CDR3 is built from 16 residues. Germline lookup yields CDR1 SGHRS and CDR2 YFSETQ. CDR3 sequence reads: CASSFRLAVPPHEQFF. CDR3 sequence (DNA): TGCGCCAGCAGCTTTAGGCTAGCGGTCCCCCCCCATGAGCAGTTCTTC.

The rearrangement uses TRBV10-3 and TRBJ2-7, with TRBD2 as a possible D gene (6 bases). Germline lookup yields CDR1 ENHRY and CDR2 SYGVKD. CDR3 length equals 12 residues. Between the trimmed V and J ends, which lost 6 bases and 6 bases, there was a span of 12 bases. The CDR3 bases are TGTGCCATCAGGCAATACGGGGGCGAGCAGTACTTC. It is translated as CAIRQYGGEQYF.

There are many counts of this clonotype. This chain links TRBV29-1 with TRBJ2-3; the D gene could be TRBD1 or TRBD2 (6 bases each). The germline V and J ends were trimmed by 7 bases and 4 bases, with 27 bases remaining between them. The length of the CDR3 is 17 residues. Germline assignment: CDR1 SQVTM and CDR2 ANQGSEA. CDR3 sequence: CSAGRTNVGGRSDTQYF. CDR3 nucleotides: TGCAGCGCCGGGCGAACTAACGTGGGGGGCCGGTCAGATACGCAGTATTTT.

This clonotype was seen a handful of times. This chain joins TRBV14 and TRBJ2-7, with unresolved D. The CDR3 has 11 amino acids. Germline-derived CDR1 and CDR2 are SGHDN and FVKESK. Trimming cost V 5 bases and J 7 bases, with 9 bases left between them. The CDR3 DNA is TGTGCCAGCAGCGTTGGTGGGGAGCAGTACTTC. It translates to CASSVGGEQYF. Complete variable domain (other parts from reference TRBV14 and TRBJ2-7): EAGVTQFPSHSVIEKGQTVTLRCDPISGHDNLYWYRRVMGKEIKFLLHFVKESKQDESGMPNNRFLAERTGGTYSTLKVQPAELEDSGVYFCASSVGGEQYFGPGTRLTVT.

This clonotype was found many times. This chain connects TRBV7-9 to TRBJ2-7; D tentatively reads TRBD1 or TRBD2 (5 bases each). The V and J ends lost 5 bases and 2 bases respectively, with 16 bases between them. Germline CDR1 SEHNR, CDR2 FQNEAQ (reference sequence). The CDR3 runs 15 residues. CDR3 protein: CASSPKRLGPYEQYF. The CDR3 coding sequence is TGTGCCAGCAGCCCGAAACGACTGGGACCCTACGAGCAGTACTTC.

This clonotype has more than one count but fewer than ten. CDR3 sequence reads: CSARLPSGSRGETQYF. The CDR3 DNA reads as TGCAGTGCTAGGCTTCCTAGCGGGTCCCGTGGGGAGACCCAGTACTTC. The rearrangement uses TRBV20-1 and TRBJ2-5, with 8 bases matching TRBD2. V lost 3 bases and J lost 5; bases outside the gene matches: 14. The germline V gene has CDR1 DFQATT and CDR2 SNEGSKA (reference sequence). The CDR3 extends over 16 amino acids.

This clonotype was observed at least ten times. The chain is built from TRBV2 and TRBJ2-1, with 7 bases matching TRBD2. The CDR3 runs to 14 residues. The germline CDR1 and CDR2 sequences are SNHLY and FYNNEI. V gave up 7 bases and J gave up 8 bases; unmatched junction bases: 11. The CDR3 spells CASIRGRGSHEQFF. In DNA form, the CDR3 reads TGTGCCAGCATCCGCGGGAGAGGTAGCCATGAGCAGTTCTTC.